These T cell receptor beta chains were read from a single sample in a study of lymphopenia after photon versus proton radiotherapy. Only in-frame clones appear in the TCRdb table, and some are missing; sequencing was by immunoSEQ multiplex PCR. The top ten clones hold about 2.5% of a sample with approximately 66,000 clones, about 90% of them seen once. The material sequenced was peripheral blood, taken from a patient treated with photon-based radiotherapy. These receptors all come from a man aged 35 to 55 with gastric cancer. Each CDR3 is given with its conserved first and last residue. D genes are given only for firm matches. The size entry is marked missing in some rows and otherwise reads once, few, many or a size class.

v_gene	abundance	j_gene	d_gene	CDR3aa	CDR3nt
TRBV6-4	.	TRBJ1-2	.	CASSPEAGSYGYTF	TGTGCCAGCAGTCCGGAGGCAGGGTCCTATGGCTACACCTTC
TRBV11-2	.	TRBJ1-2	TRBD1	CASSLAPGQGRYGYTF	TGTGCCAGCAGCTTAGCGCCGGGACAGGGTCGCTATGGCTACACCTTC
TRBV2	.	TRBJ1-5	.	CASSELGANQPQHF	TGTGCCAGCAGTGAGTTGGGGGCCAATCAGCCCCAGCATTTT
TRBV7-8	.	TRBJ2-7	.	CASSLALAESSYEQYF	TGTGCCAGCAGTTTAGCGCTGGCAGAAAGCTCCTACGAGCAGTACTTC
TRBV11-1	.	TRBJ2-6	.	CASSLLGSSSGANVLTF	TGTGCCAGCAGCCTCCTCGGGAGCAGCTCTGGGGCCAACGTCCTGACTTTC
TRBV5-1	.	TRBJ2-6	.	CASSSRQAFPSGANVLTF	TGCGCCAGCAGCTCCAGACAGGCCTTCCCCTCTGGGGCCAACGTCCTGACTTTC
TRBV10-3	.	TRBJ2-3	TRBD2	CAISARMGTSGLSTDTQYF	TGTGCCATCAGTGCCCGAATGGGGACTAGCGGCCTTAGCACAGATACGCAGTATTTT
TRBV7-2	few	TRBJ1-2	.	CASSTSGGLYGYTF	TGTGCCAGCAGCACCTCCGGCGGACTCTATGGCTACACCTTC
TRBV4-1	.	TRBJ2-3	TRBD2	CASSRPLAGATDTQYF	TGCGCCAGCAGCCGCCCACTAGCGGGGGCCACAGATACGCAGTATTTT
TRBV19	.	TRBJ2-7	.	CASSMVADSSYEQYF	TGTGCCAGTAGTATGGTAGCGGACAGCTCCTACGAGCAGTACTTC
TRBV6-5	.	TRBJ1-2	TRBD1	CASRPDRDYGYTF	TGTGCCAGCAGGCCCGACAGGGACTATGGCTACACCTTC
TRBV4-2	few	TRBJ1-5	.	CASSPAGESQPQHF	TGTGCCAGCAGCCCGGCAGGGGAAAGTCAGCCCCAGCATTTT
TRBV4-2	.	TRBJ1-5	.	CASSQVGGGNQPQHF	TGTGCCAGCAGCCAAGTGGGGGGGGGCAATCAGCCCCAGCATTTT
TRBV5-6	.	TRBJ1-1	TRBD1	CASSAGTVNTEAFF	TGTGCCAGCAGCGCCGGGACAGTGAACACTGAAGCTTTCTTT